The 24 T cell receptor beta chains listed next were all sequenced from one sample in a study of ipilimumab plus nivolumab after autologous stem cell transplantation. Repertoires were generated with immunoSEQ multiplex PCR, while TCRdb's copy carries only in-frame clones and drops some. There are 15,000 to 20,000 clones in the sample; over 60% occur only once, and 20% to 25% lies in the top ten. The sample consisted of PBMCs, taken in a trial of ipilimumab plus nivolumab as post-transplant consolidation. These receptors were obtained from a male donor with diffuse large B-cell lymphoma.

This clone showed up just a few times. The chain carries TRBV6-1 and TRBJ1-5; D is uncertain. Trimming removed 6 bases from V and 4 bases from J, with 10 bases in between. CDR3 length: 13 residues. CDR1 is MNHNS and CDR2 is SASEGT in the germline V gene. CDR3 sequence reads: CASRNGNNQPQHF. The DNA for the CDR3 is TGTGCCAGCAGAAATGGGAATAATCAGCCCCAGCATTTT.

The V and J genes are TRBV30 and TRBJ2-2; 9 bases match TRBD2. The CDR3 totals 15 residues. V trimming: 5 bases; J trimming: 4 bases; junction bases outside the gene matches: 8. Per the germline V gene, CDR1 is GTSNPN and CDR2 is SVGIG (reference sequence). CDR3 in amino acids: CAWGLRGGSTGELFF. The CDR3 DNA is TGTGCCTGGGGACTGCGGGGGGGTAGCACCGGGGAGCTGTTTTTT.

The CDR3 nucleotides read TGTGCCAGCAGCTCAGGAGACTACGAGCAGTACTTC. The encoded protein is CASSSGDYEQYF. The chain couples TRBV11-3 to TRBJ2-7; unclear D gene. CDR1 and CDR2 (germline): SGHNT, YENEEA. Trimming cost V 4 bases and J 3 bases, with 7 bases left between them. This CDR3 has 12 amino acids.

V usage is TRBV7-2 and J usage is TRBJ2-1, with D possibly TRBD2 on 5 matching bases. The CDR3 spans 13 residues. Trimming shortened V by 8 bases and J by 8 bases, and 16 bases separated the two germline ends. Germline-derived CDR1 and CDR2 are SGHTA and FQGNSA. This chain's CDR3 is CASPLASSDEQFF. CDR3 nucleotides: TGTGCCAGCCCCCTGGCTAGCAGCGATGAGCAGTTCTTC. The full variable domain, completed using reference TRBV7-2 and TRBJ2-1, is GAGVSQSPSNKVTEKGKDVELRCDPISGHTALYWYRQSLGQGLEFLIYFQGNSAPDKSGLPSDRFSAERTGGSVSTLTIQRTQQEDSAVYLCASPLASSDEQFFGPGTRLTVL.

The genes are TRBV6-5 and TRBJ1-1; 8 nucleotides agree with TRBD1. The CDR3 is 13 residues long. Trimming took 10 bases from V and 3 from J; bases not matched to a gene: 7. Germline loops: CDR1 MNHEY, CDR2 SVGAGI. CDR3 region: CATRTGIDTEAFF. CDR3 in DNA: TGTGCCACCCGGACAGGGATAGACACTGAAGCTTTCTTT.

The chain links TRBV12-5 to TRBJ1-1, with 8 bases fitting TRBD1. Germline V gives CDR1 LGHNT, CDR2 FRNRAP. V was pared by 5 bases and J by 3 bases, with 8 bases of the junction left unmatched. The CDR3 extends over 15 amino acids. CDR3 sequence (DNA): TGTGCTAGTGGTCTTGGGGCAGGGGGCTACACTGAAGCTTTCTTT. Translated, it gives CASGLGAGGYTEAFF.

The chain is built from TRBV10-2 and TRBJ2-1, with 10 bases that match TRBD2. Germline values: CDR1 WSHSY, CDR2 SAAADI. V was clipped by 8 bases and J by 5 bases; unmatched bases: 6. The CDR3 spans 14 residues. The CDR3 DNA is TGCGCCAGCTTGGGACTAGCGAATGACAATGAGCAGTTCTTC. This codes for CASLGLANDNEQFF.

This clone was detected only a few times. CDR3 in amino acids: CASSGGGRTDTQYF. DNA for the CDR3: TGTGCCAGCAGCGGCGGCGGGAGAACAGATACGCAGTATTTT. The gene calls are TRBV5-6 and TRBJ2-3, with 7 bases identical to TRBD2. This CDR3 has 14 amino acids. The ends lost 4 bases at V and 3 bases at J; junction bases unmatched: 5. The V gene's germline CDR1 is SGHDT and CDR2 YYEEEE. Full variable domain (rest looked up from reference TRBV5-6 and TRBJ2-3): DAGVTQSPTHLIKTRGQQVTLRCSPKSGHDTVSWYQQALGQGPQFIFQYYEEEERQRGNFPDRFSGHQFPNYSSELNVNALLLGDSALYLCASSGGGRTDTQYFGPGTRLTVL.

There are a few counts of this clone. The chain couples TRBV18 to TRBJ2-3, with 9 bases matching TRBD2. Per the germline V gene, CDR1 is KGHSH and CDR2 is LQKENI. The CDR3 spans 17 residues. V trimming: 2 bases; J trimming: 4 bases; junction bases outside the gene matches: 10. The CDR3 sequence is CASSPKRREGPADTQYF. CDR3 coding DNA: TGTGCCAGCTCACCAAAAAGGCGGGAGGGCCCTGCAGATACGCAGTATTTT.

With respect to this clone: A junction end diverges from the germline sequence, so it may reflect a read error. V and J are TRBV7-7 and TRBJ2-3; D is possibly TRBD2 (6 bases). The length of the CDR3 is 15 residues. Germline V gene lookup returns CDR1 SSHAT and CDR2 FNYEAQ (reference sequence). The CDR3 sequence is CASSLAAGLGDTQYF. The CDR3 nucleotides read TGTGCTAGCAGCTTAGCGGCAGGGTTAGGAGATACGCAGTATTTT.

CDR3 in amino acids: CASSVGVPNEQFF. The CDR3 region has the DNA TGTGCCAGCAGCGTAGGGGTCCCCAATGAGCAGTTCTTC. The chain combines TRBV9 with TRBJ2-1, with unresolved D. With 0 bases removed from V and 6 bases from J, the gap between germline ends came to 7 bases. Germline loops: CDR1 SGDLS, CDR2 YYNGEE. The CDR3 contains 13 residues.

In its sample, this clone is medium-sized (0.01 to 0.1%). This may come from a read error, since a much larger clone is one base off. The sample contains more than one DNA sequence encoding this CDR3. V usage is TRBV9 and J usage is TRBJ2-6; 9 nucleotides align to TRBD2. CDR3 size: 18 residues. Germline V lookup: CDR1 SGDLS, CDR2 YYNGEE. The CDR3 loop is CARSAGGQVNSGANVLTF. The CDR3 DNA follows: TGTGCCCGCAGCGCGGGGGGGCAGGTAAACTCTGGGGCCAACGTCCTGACTTTC.

A single count supports this clone. CDR3 DNA: TGTGCCAGCAGCTCCAGGGGTATGGCAGATACGCAGTATTTT. Translation gives CASSSRGMADTQYF. The chain carries TRBV5-4 and TRBJ2-3; a possible D gene is TRBD1 (6 bases). This CDR3 is 14 amino acids long. V was shortened by 3 bases and J by 4 bases, with 12 bases between the two germline ends. CDR1 and CDR2 (germline): SGHNT, YYREEE (reference sequence).

The chain has TRBV18 and TRBJ2-7, with D possibly being TRBD1 or TRBD2 (5 bases each). Germline lookup yields CDR1 KGHSH and CDR2 LQKENI. This CDR3 is 13 amino acids long. Trimming left V 2 bases short and J 3 bases short, with 8 bases between. CDR3 residues: CASSPGTRYEQYF. CDR3 sequence (DNA): TGTGCCAGCTCACCAGGGACCCGCTACGAGCAGTACTTC.

The rearrangement uses TRBV11-2 and TRBJ2-5; no clear D. Germline V lookup: CDR1 SGHAT, CDR2 FQNNGV. V was clipped by 3 bases and J by 5 bases, with 10 bases between them. The CDR3 consists of 13 residues. CDR3 in amino acids: CASSFPYGETQYF. In nucleotides, the CDR3 is TGTGCCAGCAGCTTCCCCTATGGGGAGACCCAGTACTTC.

The rearrangement joins TRBV5-1 to TRBJ2-1; 8 positions agree with TRBD1. CDR1 SGHRS and CDR2 YFSETQ come from the germline V gene. The CDR3 consists of 13 residues. V trimming: 7 bases; J trimming: 2 bases; junction bases outside the gene matches: 2. The CDR3 coding sequence is TGCGCCAGCGGACAGGGAACCTACAATGAGCAGTTCTTC. Translating it yields CASGQGTYNEQFF.

V and J are TRBV7-3 and TRBJ2-1, with D possibly called TRBD1 or TRBD2 (5 bases each). Germline-derived CDR1 and CDR2 are SGHTA and FQGTGA. The CDR3 loop spans 15 amino acids. The germline V and J ends were trimmed by 5 bases and 2 bases, with 13 bases remaining between them. CDR3 loop: CASSRWDGAYNEQFF. CDR3 sequence (DNA): TGTGCCAGCAGCCGGTGGGACGGGGCCTACAATGAGCAGTTCTTC. The variable domain in full, with the rest retrieved from reference TRBV7-3 and TRBJ2-1, is GAGVSQTPSNKVTEKGKYVELRCDPISGHTALYWYRQSLGQGPEFLIYFQGTGAADDSGLPNDRFFAVRPEGSVSTLKIQRTERGDSAVYLCASSRWDGAYNEQFFGPGTRLTVL.

V and J are TRBV27 and TRBJ2-6; D remains unclear. The CDR3 runs to 16 residues. Germline V lookup: CDR1 MNHEY, CDR2 SMNVEV (reference sequence). V gave up 4 bases and J gave up 0 bases, with 10 bases separating them. The CDR3 loop reads CASSSRAFSGANVLTF. The CDR3 DNA reads TGTGCCAGCAGTTCCCGGGCCTTCTCTGGGGCCAACGTCCTGACTTTC.

This clone appeared once. CDR3 DNA sequence: TGTGCCATCAGTGGTCTAGGTTTAGAAGCTTTCTTT. It codes for CAISGLGLEAFF. The rearrangement links TRBV10-3 to TRBJ1-1; the D is unclear. Germline V gives CDR1 ENHRY, CDR2 SYGVKD. The CDR3 is made up of 12 amino acids. Trimming shortened V by 4 bases and J by 8 bases, and 11 bases separated the two germline ends.

Here the CDR3 reads CASSIQGGTEAFF. The DNA of the CDR3 is TGTGCCAGCAGCATACAGGGGGGCACTGAAGCTTTCTTT. The J gene is TRBJ1-1, the V gene TRBV6-4; 8 positions match TRBD1. Germline values: CDR1 MRHNA, CDR2 SNTAGT. The CDR3 contains 13 residues. Losses at the gene ends were 6 bases for V and 4 bases for J; bases not matched to a gene: 4.

The chain couples TRBV7-6 to TRBJ1-3; D ambiguous. This CDR3 is built from 15 residues. V lost 5 bases and J lost 8, with 19 bases in between. In germline, CDR1 is SGHVS, CDR2 FNYEAQ. As DNA, the CDR3 is TGTGCCAGCAGCCTCCTCCCGGGGTCCGGAGACACCATATATTTT. This gives the protein CASSLLPGSGDTIYF.

The chain links TRBV27 to TRBJ1-1, with D possibly being TRBD1 (5 bases). The CDR3 runs 13 residues. V was trimmed by 5 bases and J by 7 bases, leaving 14 bases between them. Germline V gene lookup returns CDR1 MNHEY and CDR2 SMNVEV (reference sequence). CDR3 nucleotides: TGTGCCAGCAGTCCCTCAGGCACAGGTGAAGCTTTCTTT. Amino acids: CASSPSGTGEAFF.

As regards this clone: At the DNA level, this CDR3 is encoded by other sequences in the same sample as well. The CDR3, as DNA: TGTGCCAGTAGTGGGACAGTTAGCAATCAGCCCCAGCATTTT. Residues: CASSGTVSNQPQHF. V is TRBV19 and J is TRBJ1-5, with 7 bases fitting TRBD1. V shed 5 bases and J 0 bases; nucleotides not matched to a gene: 1. CDR1 and CDR2 from the germline V gene are LNHDA and SQIVND (reference sequence). The CDR3 loop spans 14 amino acids.

The V and J genes are TRBV2 and TRBJ2-3; 9 bases line up with TRBD2. There are 14 residues in the CDR3. CDR1 SNHLY and CDR2 FYNNEI come from the germline V gene. V gave up 6 bases and J gave up 2 bases; unmatched junction bases: 3. CDR3: CASRTSGITDTQYF. DNA for the CDR3: TGTGCCAGCAGGACTAGCGGTATCACAGATACGCAGTATTTT.